The clone carrying this TCR beta chain has a count of ten or more. CDR1 SQVTM and CDR2 ANQGSEA come from the germline V gene. The CDR3 covers 17 residues. The ends lost 0 bases at V and 6 bases at J; junction bases unmatched: 13. The data were taken from a study of blood T cells in healthy people across ages. Sample-barcoded 5' priming and a J-beta primer mix drove a second PCR of about 6 to 11 cycles. Individual samples furnished no less than 2.5 million CDR3-containing paired-end reads apiece. TCRdb reprocessed the 5' RACE reads via MiXCR and lists one record per CDR3 protein. The repertoire consists of approximately 800,000 distinct CDR3 sequences, with roughly 25% occurring once and the leading ten covering around 3%. The same specimen was also included in a second study, on T cells of mothers and their children. As that study records: Slightly higher overlap, not significant, was seen in related mother-child pairs than in unrelated pairs.

What was sequenced was blood. The genes are TRBV29-1 and TRBJ2-3; 9 nucleotides agree with TRBD1. This receptor was obtained from a boy younger than 18 in good health. The CDR3 nucleotides are TGCAGCGTTGAAGATTGGGGAGAACAGGGGGCTTCGGATACGCAGTATTTT. Encoded protein: CSVEDWGEQGASDTQYF.